Each of the 30 T cell receptor beta chains below was sequenced from the same sample in a study of beta chain features in type 1 diabetes. Reverse transcription of all isolated RNA meant that expressed TCRB transcripts were sequenced. The method was immunoSEQ multiplex PCR; TCRdb's version includes in-frame clones alone and lacks a portion of them. This repertoire shows roughly 40,000 clones, around 49% found once; its top ten account for roughly 0.7%. What was sequenced was central memory CD4+ T cells from blood. Receptors were obtained from a young woman in good health.

The chain employs TRBV30 and TRBJ1-2; D might be TRBD1 (6 bases). The CDR3 totals 16 residues. Trimming left V 0 bases short and J 10 bases short, with 24 bases between. Germline assignment: CDR1 GTSNPN and CDR2 SVGIG (reference sequence). The DNA for the CDR3 is TGTGCCTGGAGTGTTCCATTTACAGGGAACAAGGTCGACTACACCTTC. Its protein product is CAWSVPFTGNKVDYTF.

This clone has only a few counts. The chain's CDR3 is CASSLVGGNDPYEQYF. The DNA for the CDR3 is TGCGCCAGCAGCTTGGTCGGCGGAAACGACCCCTACGAGCAGTACTTC. The V call is TRBV5-1, the J call TRBJ2-7; D uncertain. The germline gives CDR1 SGHRS, CDR2 YFSETQ. The length of the CDR3 is 16 residues. The V and J ends lost 0 bases and 2 bases respectively, with 15 bases between them.

This clone was seen more than once but under ten times. The rearrangement links TRBV7-3 to TRBJ2-1, with a possible D match to TRBD1 (5 bases). The V and J ends lost 1 base and 0 bases respectively, with 10 bases between them. The germline V gene encodes CDR1 SGHTA and CDR2 FQGTGA. This CDR3 is built from 16 residues. The CDR3 protein is CASSLRQGSSYNEQFF. CDR3 nucleotides: TGTGCCAGCAGCTTAAGGCAGGGCAGCTCCTACAATGAGCAGTTCTTC.

This clone was seen more than once but under ten times. The chain has TRBV6-1 and TRBJ1-4; 7 bases agree with TRBD1. Germline assignment: CDR1 MNHNS and CDR2 SASEGT. The CDR3 is 17 residues long. Trimming took 1 base from V and 7 from J; bases not matched to a gene: 12. CDR3 residues: CASSEEARQGKGEKLFF. In nucleotides, the CDR3 is TGTGCCAGCAGTGAAGAAGCTCGACAGGGAAAGGGTGAAAAACTGTTTTTT.

This clone occurred a few times. In DNA form, the CDR3 reads TGTGCCAGCAGCTTAGGAACGCGGGGGTTCCCCCATGAGCAGTTCTTC. This sequence encodes CASSLGTRGFPHEQFF. The chain combines TRBV11-2 with TRBJ2-1; 7 nucleotides agree with TRBD2. Germline V gene data show CDR1 as SGHAT and CDR2 as FQNNGV. With 1 base clipped from V and 8 bases from J, the junction kept 11 bases outside the gene matches. The CDR3 runs to 16 residues.

This clone was detected a few times. V and J are TRBV5-4 and TRBJ2-5, with D hard to call. Germline CDR1 SGHNT, CDR2 YYREEE (reference sequence). CDR3 length: 14 amino acids. V lost 0 bases, J lost 3 bases, and 9 bases lay in between. The CDR3 loop is CASSLGGIEETQYF. For the CDR3, the DNA is TGTGCCAGCAGCTTGGGAGGTATAGAAGAGACCCAGTACTTC.

Note on this clone: A read error may account for a junction end that differs from germline. The genes are TRBV19 and TRBJ2-2; 8 bases are a match to TRBD1. CDR1 is LNHDA and CDR2 is SQIVND in the germline V gene (reference sequence). CDR3 size: 17 residues. CDR3 DNA: TGTGCCAGTATAAAAAAAGGACAGGGAGCGAACACCGGGGAGCTGCTTTTT. Translated: CASIKKGQGANTGELLF.

The J gene is TRBJ1-1, the V gene TRBV30; D may be TRBD1 (5 bases). This CDR3 has 14 residues. The V gene lost 4 bases and the J gene lost 5 bases, with 17 bases spanning the gap. Germline-derived CDR1 and CDR2 are GTSNPN and SVGIG (reference sequence). CDR3 in amino acids: CAWTLSRGGTEAFF. The CDR3 DNA reads as TGTGCCTGGACCTTGAGCCGGGGGGGGACTGAAGCTTTCTTT.

This clone was observed once. This chain connects TRBV4-1 to TRBJ1-5, with TRBD1 matching over 8 bases. Per the germline V gene, CDR1 is MGHRA and CDR2 is YSYEKL. The CDR3 is 18 residues long. The J segment lost 7 bases and the V segment lost 6 bases, leaving 20 bases of the junction unmatched. As DNA, the CDR3 is TGCGCCAGCAGTAAAAAGATAGGCAGGGGGCCTTCGGACCAGCCCCAGCATTTT. The encoded protein is CASSKKIGRGPSDQPQHF.

The chain links TRBV9 to TRBJ2-2; 7 bases match TRBD2. Germline V gene lookup returns CDR1 SGDLS and CDR2 YYNGEE. J gave up 0 bases and V 0 bases, and 2 bases lay outside the gene matches. The CDR3 totals 16 residues. CDR3 sequence: CASSVGRGANTGELFF. CDR3 nucleotide sequence: TGTGCCAGCAGCGTAGGTCGGGGGGCGAACACCGGGGAGCTGTTTTTT.

This clone was picked up a small number of times. The chain carries TRBV2 and TRBJ2-7; D perhaps matches TRBD1 (6 bases). Trimming left V 7 bases short and J 0 bases short, with 16 bases between. The CDR3 runs 15 residues. From germline, CDR1 is SNHLY and CDR2 FYNNEI. The CDR3 loop reads CASIQGRFDSYEQYF. In nucleotides, the CDR3 is TGTGCCAGCATCCAGGGGCGGTTCGACTCCTACGAGCAGTACTTC.

The J gene is TRBJ2-7, the V gene TRBV11-2, with D perhaps TRBD2 (5 bases). Germline V lookup: CDR1 SGHAT, CDR2 FQNNGV. The V gene lost 1 base and the J gene lost 5 bases, with 12 bases spanning the gap. This CDR3 is built from 14 residues. CDR3 sequence reads: CASSLAGLPHEQYF. The CDR3 coding sequence is TGTGCCAGCAGCTTAGCGGGGTTACCCCACGAGCAGTACTTC.

The J gene is TRBJ1-5, the V gene TRBV28, with 9 bases lining up with TRBD1. Germline assignment: CDR1 MDHEN and CDR2 SYDVKM. CDR3 size: 17 residues. Trimming cost V 5 bases and J 5 bases; bases outside gene matches: 13. CDR3 loop: CASSLQGASAQYQPQHF. CDR3 coding DNA: TGTGCCAGCAGTCTACAGGGGGCTTCGGCACAATATCAGCCCCAGCATTTT.

The V and J genes are TRBV2 and TRBJ2-3; 8 nucleotides agree with TRBD1. This CDR3 has 15 residues. Germline V gene sequence: CDR1 SNHLY, CDR2 FYNNEI. Unmatched junction bases numbered 4, after V lost 4 bases and J lost 1 base. The CDR3 DNA sequence: TGTGCCAGCAGTGCGACAGGGGTCGGCACAGATACGCAGTATTTT. It specifies CASSATGVGTDTQYF.

This clone was detected a few times. The chain couples TRBV18 to TRBJ1-1; D is undetermined. In germline, CDR1 is KGHSH, CDR2 LQKENI. With 0 bases removed from V and 11 bases from J, the gap between germline ends came to 13 bases. The CDR3 is made up of 13 amino acids. The CDR3 region is CASSPPVEAEAFF. For the CDR3, the DNA is TGTGCCAGCTCACCACCGGTCGAGGCCGAGGCTTTCTTT.

This clone was counted only a few times. The V gene is TRBV29-1, the J gene TRBJ2-7, with TRBD1 matching 8 bases. The germline gives CDR1 SQVTM, CDR2 ANQGSEA. The CDR3 is 16 residues long. V dropped 6 bases and J dropped 7; count of bases not matched to a gene: 20. CDR3 bases: TGCAGCGTCGGAACAGGGACAGGCCTTTTTGCGGGTGAGCAGTACTTC. Translating gives CSVGTGTGLFAGEQYF.

The V gene is TRBV5-1, the J gene TRBJ2-7; D possibly corresponds to TRBD1 (6 bases). Germline CDR1 reads SGHRS; CDR2 reads YFSETQ. The CDR3 loop spans 17 amino acids. Trimming cost V 4 bases and J 0 bases, with 20 bases left between them. CDR3 sequence: CASSPWGRREDSYEQYF. As DNA, the CDR3 is TGCGCCAGCAGCCCTTGGGGGCGAAGAGAGGACTCCTACGAGCAGTACTTC.

This chain links TRBV18 with TRBJ1-2; 8 bases line up with TRBD1. Germline values: CDR1 KGHSH, CDR2 LQKENI. Losses at the gene ends were 3 bases for V and 7 bases for J; bases not matched to a gene: 7. The CDR3 runs 14 residues. CDR3 DNA: TGTGCCAGCTCACCTATGGGACAGGCATCTGGCTACACCTTC. Residues: CASSPMGQASGYTF.

CDR3 sequence: CASSPGRGAYGYTF. DNA of the CDR3: TGTGCCAGCAGTCCCGGACGGGGAGCCTATGGCTACACCTTC. The chain couples TRBV6-1 to TRBJ1-2; no reliable D call. V was trimmed by 5 bases and J by 4 bases, leaving 14 bases between them. Germline loops: CDR1 MNHNS, CDR2 SASEGT. CDR3 length: 14 residues.

The chain is built from TRBV21-1 and TRBJ2-7; the table assigns TRBD2, which was not confirmed against the DNA. TRBV21-1 is annotated as a pseudogene. There are 13 residues in the CDR3. CDR3 nucleotide sequence: TGTGCCAGGGACGCGGGGGATACCTACGAGCAGTACTTC. Translating gives CARDAGDTYEQYF.

This clone has only one observation. The chain couples TRBV5-1 to TRBJ1-3; the D gene is possibly TRBD1 (5 bases). CDR1 and CDR2 from the germline V gene are SGHRS and YFSETQ. Trimming removed 0 bases from V and 4 bases from J, with 14 bases in between. The length of the CDR3 is 16 residues. CDR3 protein: CASSLGGSLTGNTIYF. The CDR3 nucleotides read TGCGCCAGCAGCTTGGGGGGCTCTCTGACCGGAAACACCATATATTTT. The full variable domain, completed using reference TRBV5-1 and TRBJ1-3, is KAGVTQTPRYLIKTRGQQVTLSCSPISGHRSVSWYQQTPGQGLQFLFEYFSETQRNKGNFPGRFSGRQFSNSRSEMNVSTLELGDSALYLCASSLGGSLTGNTIYFGEGSWLTVV.

This clone was counted only a few times. V and J are TRBV11-2 and TRBJ2-3, with 8 nucleotides matching TRBD2. Germline trimming cut 5 bases from V and 3 bases from J; bases unmatched to any gene: 7. CDR1 is SGHAT, CDR2 FQNNGV, per germline. This CDR3 is 15 amino acids long. CDR3 sequence reads: CASSTTSGITDTQYF. In nucleotides, the CDR3 is TGTGCCAGCAGCACAACTAGCGGAATAACAGATACGCAGTATTTT.

This clone appeared a few times. The chain is built from TRBV28 and TRBJ1-5; D is possibly TRBD1 (5 bases). The V end lost 5 bases, the J end lost 0 bases, and 11 bases lay between the germline ends. The CDR3 sequence is 15 residues long. Germline V gene data show CDR1 as MDHEN and CDR2 as SYDVKM. The CDR3, as DNA: TGTGCCAGCAGTCGCCTCGACAGTAGCAATCAGCCCCAGCATTTT. Protein product: CASSRLDSSNQPQHF. Supplemented by reference TRBV28 and TRBJ1-5, the full variable domain reads DVKVTQSSRYLVKRTGEKVFLECVQDMDHENMFWYRQDPGLGLRLIYFSYDVKMKEKGDIPEGYSVSREKKERFSLILESASTNQTSMYLCASSRLDSSNQPQHFGDGTRLSIL.

This chain joins TRBV7-3 and TRBJ2-7; D call uncertain. CDR3 length: 11 residues. The germline V gene encodes CDR1 SGHTA and CDR2 FQGTGA. Trimming removed 10 bases at V and 0 bases at J, with 7 bases between. CDR3 coding DNA: TGTGCCACAGAAACCTCCTACGAGCAGTACTTC. It is translated as CATETSYEQYF.

This clone was observed a handful of times. The chain carries TRBV11-1 and TRBJ1-1; TRBD1 aligns across 8 bases. Unmatched junction bases numbered 7, after V lost 5 bases and J lost 5 bases. The CDR3 consists of 14 residues. CDR1 and CDR2 from the germline V gene are SGHAT and FQDESV (reference sequence). The DNA for the CDR3 is TGTGCCAGCAGCCGTAACAGGGGGTCGACTGAAGCTTTCTTT. It yields the protein CASSRNRGSTEAFF.

This chain connects TRBV25-1 to TRBJ2-1; possibly TRBD2 for D (7 bases). The V gene's germline CDR1 is MGHDK and CDR2 SYGVNS. V was cut by 2 bases and J by 9 bases, with 20 bases left in between. CDR3 length: 16 residues. CDR3 amino acids: CASSESRRGGRGEQFF. The DNA for the CDR3 is TGTGCCAGCAGTGAAAGTCGGAGGGGGGGCCGGGGTGAGCAGTTCTTC.

The chain couples TRBV2 to TRBJ1-1; TRBD1 matches at 8 bases. This CDR3 is 13 amino acids long. The V gene end was trimmed by 5 bases and the J gene end by 3 bases; junction bases not matched to a gene: 2. CDR1 and CDR2 (germline): SNHLY, FYNNEI. The CDR3 coding sequence is TGTGCCAGCAGTTTGACAGGGGACACTGAAGCTTTCTTT. Protein sequence: CASSLTGDTEAFF.

This chain uses TRBV2 with TRBJ2-5; possibly TRBD2 for D (6 bases). The V gene's germline CDR1 is SNHLY and CDR2 FYNNEI. This CDR3 region has 17 residues. The V end lost 4 bases, the J end lost 0 bases, and 18 bases lay between the germline ends. CDR3 region: CASSVLATRGYQETQYF. As DNA, the CDR3 is TGTGCCAGCAGTGTGTTGGCGACTCGGGGGTACCAAGAGACCCAGTACTTC.

This clone was found a few times. The chain uses TRBV6-1 and TRBJ2-7, with TRBD2 as a possible D gene (5 bases). The V gene lost 4 bases and the J gene lost 11 bases, with 15 bases spanning the gap. The germline gives CDR1 MNHNS, CDR2 SASEGT. The CDR3 runs to 12 residues. The CDR3 spells CASSAPAAPEYF. CDR3 DNA: TGTGCCAGCAGTGCCCCAGCGGCTCCGGAGTACTTC.

J is TRBJ1-1 and V is TRBV9; TRBD1 aligns across 9 bases. Per the germline V gene, CDR1 is SGDLS and CDR2 is YYNGEE. The V segment lost 0 bases and the J segment 6 bases; nucleotides outside the gene matches: 3. This CDR3 is 14 amino acids long. The DNA for the CDR3 is TGTGCCAGCAGCGTAGGGACAGGGGCCGCTGAAGCTTTCTTT. Its protein product is CASSVGTGAAEAFF. The variable domain in full, completed from reference TRBV9 and TRBJ1-1, reads DSGVTQTPKHLITATGQRVTLRCSPRSGDLSVYWYQQSLDQGLQFLIQYYNGEERAKGNILERFSAQQFPDLHSELNLSSLELGDSALYFCASSVGTGAAEAFFGQGTRLTVV.